This entry describes one TCR beta chain. The antigen is not known. This sample was taken from a study of T cell responses to AZD1222 COVID-19 vaccine. The study's findings and limits: At 160-218 and 743-854, vaccine-associated CD4 TCRs were dominant, and they spanned spike.

TCRdb's copy holds only in-frame clones and misses some; the assay was immunoSEQ multiplex PCR. The sample yields more than 110,000 clones, over 90% seen once. Germline V CDR1 and CDR2: MNHEY, SVGAGI. With 5 bases removed from V and 1 base from J, the gap between germline ends came to 12 bases. This CDR3 spans 14 amino acids. This TCR derives from an adult in good health. This sequence joins TRBV6-5 and TRBJ2-7; the D gene is possibly TRBD1 (5 bases). This sample comprised peripheral blood, obtained on day 0 of AZD1222 vaccination. The CDR3 coding sequence is TGTGCCAGCAGTCCTTTCCAGGGTTCCTACGAGCAGTACTTC. It codes for CASSPFQGSYEQYF.